These T cell receptor beta chains were read from a single sample in a study of OX40 agonist ivuxolimab in advanced cancers. TCRdb keeps only in-frame clones here, not all; method: immunoSEQ multiplex PCR. The sample includes 70,000 or so clones, about 90% of them seen just once. Sequencing used CD4+ or CD8+ T cells sorted from blood, obtained in a trial of the OX40 agonist ivuxolimab. These receptors originate from an adult with an advanced solid tumor such as melanoma, head and neck, liver or kidney cancer. CDR3s include the opening cysteine and the closing phenylalanine or tryptophan. Each record gives: J gene, V gene, clone size, CDR3 protein. Clone size appears in some rows only: once, few, many, or a class for an expanded clone.

TRBJ2-1,TRBV7-9,NA,CASSFYRTLQNEQFF
TRBJ2-1,TRBV5-4,NA,CASSLNTGSRYEQFF
TRBJ2-7,TRBV7-2,NA,CASSLSSGTQSYEQYF
TRBJ1-5,TRBV2,few,CASRAPNYNQPQHF
TRBJ2-1,TRBV10-2,NA,CASSGLAGGNEQFF
TRBJ2-3,TRBV4-3,few,CASSQAPSGRQYF
TRBJ2-1,TRBV7-3,NA,CASSPGTSGYNEQFF
TRBJ1-2,TRBV7-2,NA,CASSLAYSRGQAGYTF
NA,TRBV9,NA,CASSVDPSDSYEQYF
TRBJ2-7,TRBV4-2,NA,CASSHAGLAGGGEQYF
TRBJ2-1,TRBV7-9,NA,CASSPLKGSYNEQFF
TRBJ1-3,TRBV5-4,once,CASSSRDSGNTIYF
TRBJ1-5,TRBV28,NA,CASSPGQGPQPQHF
TRBJ2-7,TRBV21-1,NA,CASGTVYSYEQYF
TRBJ2-2,TRBV27,NA,CASTNYQRPGAGELFF
TRBJ2-7,TRBV6-5,NA,CASSYAGPVYEQYF
TRBJ1-4,TRBV6-5,NA,CASSYHPPATNEKLFF
TRBJ1-5,TRBV7-9,once,CASSLEGGGNQPQHF
TRBJ2-3,TRBV19,once,CASSTTGGSTDTQYF
TRBJ1-2,TRBV6-5,NA,CASSELGGGYTF
TRBJ2-1,TRBV5-1,NA,CASSFIAGEGNEQFF
TRBJ1-2,TRBV28,NA,CASTPGGARYGYTF
TRBJ1-3,TRBV20-1,NA,CSANTLGTIYF
TRBJ2-7,TRBV9,NA,CASSFRDSLPYEQYF
TRBJ2-1,TRBV4-3,NA,CASSQQRGDRSEQFF
TRBJ2-7,TRBV6-5,once,CASSPPTGQQYF
TRBJ2-7,TRBV4-1,NA,CASSQDNNTLWTGRYEQYF
TRBJ1-2,TRBV7-9,once,CASSLNQGARGYTF
TRBJ2-1,TRBV5-8,NA,CASSLEYLAGGNEQFF
TRBJ2-7,TRBV28,NA,CASIEGTGNYEQYF
TRBJ2-1,TRBV15,NA,CATSGQLPPNEQFF
TRBJ2-3,TRBV5-1,few,CASSLATSGDTQYF
TRBJ1-1,TRBV6-4,NA,CASSPGGVNTEAFF
TRBJ2-3,TRBV28,NA,CASSVPGTGGFFGTDTQYF
TRBJ1-5,TRBV11-2,NA,CASSFDGNQPQHF
TRBJ2-3,TRBV4-2,NA,CASSRGGSGITDTQYF
TRBJ1-1,TRBV6-1,NA,CASSEGVNTEAFF
TRBJ2-5,TRBV11-2,NA,CASSLDLEETQYF
TRBJ2-1,TRBV7-2,NA,CASSPLSGIYNEQFF
TRBJ2-7,TRBV27,NA,CASSSHNARYEQYF
TRBJ2-3,TRBV5-3,once,CATYGLAGGMGTDTQYF
TRBJ2-2,TRBV5-1,NA,CASSGEGQGHGELFF
TRBJ2-1,TRBV4-2,NA,CASSLGGLFDEQFF
TRBJ1-2,TRBV12-5,NA,CASGLDIDYGYTF
TRBJ2-5,TRBV28,NA,CASSTDQETQYF
TRBJ2-3,TRBV5-1,NA,CASSHGRPTDTQYF
TRBJ2-3,TRBV19,NA,CAYLVDTQYF
TRBJ2-5,TRBV7-2,NA,CASSGPGETQYF
TRBJ2-2,TRBV7-3,NA,CASSLYPGTSGGLTGELFF
TRBJ2-3,TRBV4-3,NA,CASSRGGTSGSADTQYF
TRBJ1-3,TRBV7-2,once,CASRHAGGNTIYF
TRBJ1-6,TRBV28,few,CASSFDRGYSPLHF
TRBJ2-5,TRBV2,NA,CASSASLLKTQYF